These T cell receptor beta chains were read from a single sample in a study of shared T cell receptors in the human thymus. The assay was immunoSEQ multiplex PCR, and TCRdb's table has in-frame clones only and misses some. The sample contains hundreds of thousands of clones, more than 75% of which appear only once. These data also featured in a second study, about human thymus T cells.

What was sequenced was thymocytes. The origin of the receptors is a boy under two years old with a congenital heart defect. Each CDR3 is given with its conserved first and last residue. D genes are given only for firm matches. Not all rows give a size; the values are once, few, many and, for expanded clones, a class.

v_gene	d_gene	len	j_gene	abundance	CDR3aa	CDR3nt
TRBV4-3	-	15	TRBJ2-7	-	CASSYRTGGGYEQYF	TGCGCCAGCAGCTACAGGACGGGGGGCGGCTACGAGCAGTACTTC
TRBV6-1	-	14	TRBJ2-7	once	CASSPRTPTYEQYF	TGTGCCAGCAGTCCCCGGACTCCCACCTACGAGCAGTACTTC
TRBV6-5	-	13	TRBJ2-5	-	CASSYRGSMEQYF	TGTGCCAGCAGTTACCGGGGTTCCATGGAGCAGTACTTC
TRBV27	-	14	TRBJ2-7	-	CASSLRWGAYEQYF	TGTGCCAGCAGTTTAAGGTGGGGGGCCTACGAGCAGTACTTC
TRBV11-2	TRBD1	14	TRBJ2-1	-	CASSSRTGTNEQFF	TGTGCCAGCAGCTCGAGGACAGGGACCAATGAGCAGTTCTTC
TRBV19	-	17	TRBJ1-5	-	CASSIDRGVVGNQPQHF	TGTGCCAGTAGTATAGATCGGGGGGTGGTTGGCAATCAGCCCCAGCATTTT
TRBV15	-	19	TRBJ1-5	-	CATSGHRPPIPLTNQPQHF	TGTGCCACCAGCGGTCACAGGCCTCCAATCCCCCTCACCAATCAGCCCCAGCATTTT
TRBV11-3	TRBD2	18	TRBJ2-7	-	CASSRKREAGGPGYEQYF	TGTGCCAGCAGCCGAAAAAGAGAAGCGGGAGGGCCAGGGTACGAGCAGTACTTC
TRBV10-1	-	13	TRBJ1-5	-	CASSESGNQPQHF	TGCGCCAGCAGTGAATCGGGCAATCAGCCCCAGCATTTT
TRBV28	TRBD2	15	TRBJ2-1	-	CASSLREENYNEQFF	TGTGCCAGCAGTTTGCGGGAGGAGAACTACAATGAGCAGTTCTTC
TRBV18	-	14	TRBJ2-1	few	CASSQGTSGNEQFF	TGTGCCAGCTCACAAGGTACGTCAGGGAATGAGCAGTTCTTC
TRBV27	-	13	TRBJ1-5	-	CASSPRSDQPQHF	TGTGCCAGCAGTCCCCGTTCCGATCAGCCCCAGCATTTT
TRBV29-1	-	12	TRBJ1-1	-	CSVGVGRTEAFF	TGCAGCGTTGGGGTGGGGCGTACTGAAGCTTTCTTT
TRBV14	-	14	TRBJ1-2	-	CASSQGQITYGYTF	TGTGCCAGCAGCCAAGGACAGATCACTTATGGCTACACCTTC
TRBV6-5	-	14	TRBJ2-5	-	CASSYRTIQETQYF	TGTGCCAGCAGTTACAGGACTATACAAGAGACCCAGTACTTC
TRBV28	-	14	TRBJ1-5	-	CASSLGGSNQPQHF	TGTGCCAGCAGTTTAGGGGGCAGCAATCAGCCCCAGCATTTT
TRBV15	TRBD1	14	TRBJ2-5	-	CATSRETGEETQYF	TGTGCCACCAGCAGAGAGACAGGGGAAGAGACCCAGTACTTC
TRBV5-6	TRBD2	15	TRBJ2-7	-	CASSFQAGAPYEQYF	TGTGCCAGCAGCTTCCAAGCGGGAGCCCCCTACGAGCAGTACTTC
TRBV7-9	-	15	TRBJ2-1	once	CASSPPGGRGYEQFF	TGTGCCAGCAGCCCCCCGGGTGGGAGGGGGTATGAGCAGTTCTTC
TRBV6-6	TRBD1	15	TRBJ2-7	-	CASSYSTGETYEQYF	TGTGCCAGCAGTTACTCGACAGGGGAGACCTACGAGCAGTACTTC
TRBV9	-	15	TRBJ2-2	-	CASSVGGDGAGELFF	TGTGCCAGCAGCGTAGGGGGAGACGGGGCCGGGGAGCTGTTTTTT
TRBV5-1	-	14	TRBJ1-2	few	CASSLAGANYGYTF	TGCGCCAGCAGCTTGGCAGGGGCTAACTATGGCTACACCTTC
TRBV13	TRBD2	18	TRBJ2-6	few	CASSLGGSGSPGANVLTF	TGTGCCAGCAGCTTAGGAGGTAGCGGGAGTCCTGGGGCCAACGTCCTGACTTTC
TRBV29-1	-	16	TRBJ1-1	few	CSVRDDSWGGRTEAFF	TGCAGCGTCAGGGACGACTCTTGGGGGGGGCGCACTGAAGCTTTCTTT
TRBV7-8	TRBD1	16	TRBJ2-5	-	CASSFETGQGEETQYF	TGTGCCAGCAGCTTCGAAACCGGACAGGGGGAGGAGACCCAGTACTTC
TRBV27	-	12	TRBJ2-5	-	CASSLFGETQYF	TGTGCCAGCAGTTTGTTCGGGGAGACCCAGTACTTC
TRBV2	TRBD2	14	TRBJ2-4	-	CASRETSGVNIQYF	TGTGCCAGCAGGGAGACTAGCGGGGTAAACATTCAGTACTTC
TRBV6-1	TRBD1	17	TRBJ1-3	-	CASSAPTKTGDGNTIYF	TGTGCCAGCAGTGCGCCGACTAAGACAGGGGATGGAAACACCATATATTTT
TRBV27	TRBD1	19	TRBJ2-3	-	CASSYANSPGGPPTDTQYF	TGTGCCAGCAGTTACGCCAACTCCCCAGGGGGCCCCCCCACAGATACGCAGTATTTT